Here is one T cell receptor (beta chain) with its context. Its antigen is unidentified. Unique-molecular-identifier-tagged TCR beta cDNA libraries were used. The source material, about 0.85 to 11 million T cells, gave rise to about 500,000 cDNA molecules. TCRdb reprocessed the PCR reads via MiXCR and lists one record per CDR3 protein. Among almost 700,000 distinct CDR3 sequences listed, 59% were seen once. The germline V and J ends were trimmed by 2 bases and 7 bases, with 15 bases remaining between them. Germline loops: CDR1 DFQATT, CDR2 SNEGSKA (reference sequence). This CDR3 is built from 14 residues. This sample was included in a study of post-analysis software for immune sequencing data. Overall study: Disease trajectories encompassed relapsing-remitting, secondary progressive and progressive-relapsing multiple sclerosis. General study results and limits: When patients were compared with controls, about five TRBV segments were more frequent, TRBV5-6, TRBV5-1 and TRBV20-1 among them.

Input material: blood. V is TRBV20-1 and J is TRBJ1-5, with D tentatively TRBD1 (6 bases). This sequence originates from a girl aged 2 to 9 with multiple sclerosis. CDR3 DNA sequence: TGCAGTGCTAGAAGGGAGACCGACAGGCAGCCCCAGCATTTT. The encoded protein is CSARRETDRQPQHF.